Following are 27 T cell receptor beta chains from one sample sequenced in a study of cytomegalovirus exposure and HLA in healthy donors. Measured with immunoSEQ multiplex PCR; TCRdb has only the in-frame clones, and not every one. The table lists about 160,000 clones, around 81% of them singletons, with over 2% in the top ten. The sample was PBMCs. Every receptor here comes from a man aged 25 to 40 in good health and CMV-seropositive.

Comment on this clone: Mismatch with germline at one junction end may stem from a read error. This chain connects TRBV7-7 to TRBJ2-6; maybe TRBD1 (6 bases). The length of the CDR3 is 16 residues. Germline V lookup: CDR1 SSHAT, CDR2 FNYEAQ (reference sequence). The CDR3 DNA reads as TGTGCTAGCAGCCCCCGAAGGGGGACTGGGGCCAACGTCCTGACTTTC. Residues: CASSPRRGTGANVLTF. The full variable domain, completed using reference TRBV7-7 and TRBJ2-6, is GAGVSQSPRYKVTKRGQDVTLRCDPISSHATLYWYQQALGQGPEFLTYFNYEAQPDKSGLPSDRFSAERPEGSISTLTIQRTEQRDSAMYRCASSPRRGTGANVLTFGAGSRLTVL.

Remarks on this clone: At one boundary the junction diverges from the germline segment, which might be a read error. The J gene is TRBJ2-7, the V gene TRBV27, with D perhaps matching TRBD2 (6 bases). Germline CDR1 reads MNHEY; CDR2 reads SMNVEV (reference sequence). This CDR3 has 13 amino acids. The CDR3 DNA is TGTGCCAGCAGTTTAGCGGGATCAAGCGGTTTTAACTTC. It translates to CASSLAGSSGFNF.

The chain is built from TRBV10-1 and TRBJ2-3, with 9 bases aligning to TRBD2. CDR1 WNHNN and CDR2 SYGVQD come from the germline V gene (reference sequence). This CDR3 has 15 residues. J gave up 3 bases and V 2 bases, and 3 bases lay outside the gene matches. The CDR3 nucleotides read TGCGCCAGCAGTGAGGAGCGGGGGGCAACAGATACGCAGTATTTT. Translated: CASSEERGATDTQYF.

This chain connects TRBV5-6 to TRBJ2-7; 8 bases line up with TRBD1. Germline-derived CDR1 and CDR2 are SGHDT and YYEEEE. J lost 2 bases, V lost 2 bases, and 3 bases had no gene match. This CDR3 is 14 amino acids long. CDR3 sequence (DNA): TGTGCCAGCAGCTTTGGGACAGGAGCCTACGAGCAGTACTTC. Residues: CASSFGTGAYEQYF.

This clone has a single count. The genes are TRBV4-3 and TRBJ1-1; unclear D gene. This CDR3 has 14 residues. In germline, CDR1 is LGHNA, CDR2 YSLEER. The germline V and J ends were trimmed by 0 bases and 3 bases, with 8 bases remaining between them. In nucleotides, the CDR3 is TGCGCCAGCAGCCAAGACCGGGTTTACACTGAAGCTTTCTTT. Translation: CASSQDRVYTEAFF.

The CDR3 DNA reads TGCGCCAGCAGCTTTTATACTAGCGGGGGTACCCTCAATGAGCAGTTCTTC. Translated: CASSFYTSGGTLNEQFF. The gene calls are TRBV5-1 and TRBJ2-1; TRBD2 aligns across 11 bases. The CDR3 contains 17 residues. Per the germline V gene, CDR1 is SGHRS and CDR2 is YFSETQ. Trimming removed 2 bases from V and 6 bases from J; junction bases left unmatched: 10. Based on the CDR3 plus reference TRBV5-1 and TRBJ2-1, the full variable domain is KAGVTQTPRYLIKTRGQQVTLSCSPISGHRSVSWYQQTPGQGLQFLFEYFSETQRNKGNFPGRFSGRQFSNSRSEMNVSTLELGDSALYLCASSFYTSGGTLNEQFFGPGTRLTVL.

The chain joins TRBV4-2 to TRBJ2-1, with 8 bases that match TRBD2. V lost 1 base to trimming and J lost 3 bases; unmatched junction nucleotides: 5. The CDR3 sequence is 16 residues long. Per the germline V gene, CDR1 is LGHNA and CDR2 is YNFKEQ. The CDR3: CASSQVGGGVYNEQFF. The CDR3 bases are TGTGCCAGCAGCCAAGTCGGGGGGGGTGTCTACAATGAGCAGTTCTTC.

This clone has just one count. This chain links TRBV28 with TRBJ1-4; the D is unclear. This CDR3 has 11 amino acids. V lost 11 bases to trimming and J lost 8 bases, with 12 bases between them. Germline V gives CDR1 MDHEN, CDR2 SYDVKM. DNA for the CDR3: TGTGCCGTCCGCGGGGAAGAAAAACTGTTTTTT. The encoded protein is CAVRGEEKLFF.

A few counts support this clone. The chain employs TRBV27 and TRBJ1-1, with D unresolved. Germline V gene data show CDR1 as MNHEY and CDR2 as SMNVEV (reference sequence). V was cut by 0 bases and J by 14 bases, with 16 bases left in between. The CDR3 sequence is 13 residues long. This chain's CDR3 is CASSLSAAARSFF. The CDR3 bases are TGTGCCAGCAGTTTATCGGCTGCCGCCAGATCATTCTTT.

The rearrangement joins TRBV5-6 to TRBJ1-2; possible D gene TRBD1, 5 bases. The germline gives CDR1 SGHDT, CDR2 YYEEEE. The CDR3 consists of 13 residues. Trimming pared 1 base from V and 6 bases from J, leaving 10 bases between. DNA of the CDR3: TGTGCCAGCAGCTTGTCAGGGTGGGATGGCTACACCTTC. The encoded protein is CASSLSGWDGYTF.

The genes are TRBV28 and TRBJ2-7, with D maybe TRBD1 (6 bases). V dropped 6 bases and J dropped 6 bases, with 12 bases sitting between them. CDR3 length: 12 amino acids. Germline loops: CDR1 MDHEN, CDR2 SYDVKM. CDR3 protein: CASRVRGFEQYF. Written as DNA, the CDR3 is TGTGCCAGCAGGGTAAGGGGGTTCGAGCAGTACTTC.

Here the CDR3 DNA reads TGCGCCAGCAGTGAGCAGATCTACAATGAGCAGTTCTTC. Translation gives CASSEQIYNEQFF. This chain links TRBV10-2 with TRBJ2-1; D not resolved. The CDR3 has 13 amino acids. V was cut by 2 bases and J by 3 bases, with 5 bases left in between. CDR1 and CDR2 from the germline V gene are WSHSY and SAAADI.

V is TRBV18 and J is TRBJ2-7; 8 positions agree with TRBD1. This CDR3 region has 13 residues. Germline V gene lookup returns CDR1 KGHSH and CDR2 LQKENI. V gave up 4 bases and J gave up 1 base; unmatched junction bases: 0. For the CDR3, the DNA is TGTGCCAGCTCACGACAGGGGTCCTACGAGCAGTACTTC. As protein: CASSRQGSYEQYF. The entire variable domain, with the rest obtained from reference TRBV18 and TRBJ2-7, is as follows: NAGVMQNPRHLVRRRGQEARLRCSPMKGHSHVYWYRQLPEEGLKFMVYLQKENIIDESGMPKERFSAEFPKEGPSILRIQQVVRGDSAAYFCASSRQGSYEQYFGPGTRLTVT.

The rearrangement links TRBV29-1 to TRBJ2-5, with a weak D call TRBD2 (6 bases). Germline V lookup: CDR1 SQVTM, CDR2 ANQGSEA. The CDR3 length is 12 residues. Trimming cost V 3 bases and J 6 bases, with 11 bases left between them. In nucleotides, the CDR3 is TGCAGCGTTGAGGAGGGTGCGCAGACCCAGTACTTC. Protein: CSVEEGAQTQYF.

The J gene is TRBJ1-5, the V gene TRBV4-1; D gene unclear. The CDR3 sequence is 15 residues long. V lost 1 base and J 7 bases, leaving 14 bases between the germline ends. CDR1 MGHRA and CDR2 YSYEKL come from the germline V gene. The CDR3: CASSQGGGSEQPQHF. The CDR3, as DNA: TGCGCCAGCAGCCAAGGTGGCGGGTCAGAACAGCCCCAGCATTTT.

The chain employs TRBV12-2 and TRBJ2-7; TRBD1 reflects the table's D call only, with no check against the DNA. TRBV12-2 is annotated as a pseudogene. The CDR3 sequence is 12 residues long. CDR3 loop: CASRGDSYEQYF. The CDR3 DNA reads as TGTGCAAGTCGCGGGGACAGCTACGAGCAGTACTTC.

A word on this clone: At one end the junction does not follow the germline gene, possibly because of a read error. This sequence joins TRBV18 and TRBJ1-1; possibly TRBD1 for D (5 bases). This CDR3 is built from 15 residues. Germline V gene lookup returns CDR1 KGHSH and CDR2 LQKENI. The CDR3 region is CASSPLGLSNTEAFF. CDR3 DNA: TGTGCCAGCTCCCCACTGGGACTGTCGAACACTGAAGCTTTCTTT. The whole variable domain, filled in from reference TRBV18 and TRBJ1-1, reads NAGVMQNPRHLVRRRGQEARLRCSPMKGHSHVYWYRQLPEEGLKFMVYLQKENIIDESGMPKERFSAEFPKEGPSILRIQQVVRGDSAAYFCASSPLGLSNTEAFFGQGTRLTVV.

The CDR3 loop reads CASSESLDRVSTDTQYF. The CDR3 nucleotides are TGTGCCAGCAGCGAGTCCTTGGACAGGGTGAGCACAGATACGCAGTATTTT. The chain carries TRBV9 and TRBJ2-3; 8 bases align to TRBD1. The germline V gene encodes CDR1 SGDLS and CDR2 YYNGEE. With 3 bases clipped from V and 0 bases from J, the junction kept 9 bases outside the gene matches. The CDR3 covers 17 residues.

This clone showed up just once. The chain combines TRBV5-6 with TRBJ1-2, with a weak D call TRBD1 (5 bases). The V end lost 2 bases, the J end lost 9 bases, and 8 bases lay between the germline ends. The CDR3 covers 11 residues. Germline CDR1 reads SGHDT; CDR2 reads YYEEEE. CDR3 nucleotide sequence: TGTGCCAGCAGCTTAGGGGTCAGCTACACCTTC. Translation: CASSLGVSYTF.

V and J are TRBV2 and TRBJ1-1; D gene uncertain. The CDR3 is 11 amino acids. The V gene lost 0 bases and the J gene lost 10 bases, with 6 bases spanning the gap. Germline V gene sequence: CDR1 SNHLY, CDR2 FYNNEI. CDR3 coding DNA: TGTGCCAGCAGTGAAGCAGTAGCAGCTTTCTTT. This translates into CASSEAVAAFF.

The J gene is TRBJ2-3, the V gene TRBV4-1; tentative D call: TRBD2 (5 bases). The germline V gene encodes CDR1 MGHRA and CDR2 YSYEKL. The CDR3 loop spans 15 amino acids. Deletions cut 0 bases from V and 3 bases from J, with 10 bases between. In DNA form, the CDR3 reads TGCGCCAGCAGCCAAGATCGAACTAGAACAGATACGCAGTATTTT. It encodes CASSQDRTRTDTQYF.

The chain links TRBV4-1 to TRBJ1-5; 7 bases map to TRBD1. CDR3 length: 18 amino acids. In germline, CDR1 is MGHRA, CDR2 YSYEKL. Losses at the gene ends were 3 bases for V and 1 base for J; bases not matched to a gene: 12. The CDR3 DNA sequence: TGCGCCAGCAGCCAGACCGGGCCAGGGGGAGAGAGCAATCAGCCCCAGCATTTT. Its protein product is CASSQTGPGGESNQPQHF.

V usage is TRBV5-1 and J usage is TRBJ1-4; 8 nucleotides line up with TRBD1. There are 17 residues in the CDR3. The germline CDR1 and CDR2 sequences are SGHRS and YFSETQ. V lost 1 base, J lost 7 bases, and 12 bases stayed unmatched. The CDR3 DNA reads TGCGCCAGCAGCTTGCACATTACAGGGGGACGGACTGAAAAACTGTTTTTT. Amino acid sequence: CASSLHITGGRTEKLFF.

This clone appeared a single time. V usage is TRBV6-6 and J usage is TRBJ1-2, with TRBD1 as a possible D gene (6 bases). The germline V gene has CDR1 MNHNY and CDR2 SVGAGI (reference sequence). CDR3 size: 11 residues. The V end was cut by 5 bases, the J end by 12 bases, with 13 bases between. In nucleotides, the CDR3 is TGTGCCAGCAGTCAACAGGGTTTGAACACCTTC. It codes for CASSQQGLNTF.

The chain is built from TRBV9 and TRBJ2-7; a weak D match, TRBD2 (5 bases). V shed 3 bases and J shed 5 bases, with 18 bases lying between them. The CDR3 runs to 15 residues. Germline V gene lookup returns CDR1 SGDLS and CDR2 YYNGEE. The CDR3 here is CASSERERVLDEQYF. The CDR3, as DNA: TGTGCCAGCAGCGAGAGGGAGAGGGTTTTGGACGAGCAGTACTTC.

Of note for this clone: Germline and junction disagree at one end, which may indicate a read error. J is TRBJ2-1 and V is TRBV7-7, with 11 bases lining up with TRBD2. The V gene's germline CDR1 is SSHAT and CDR2 FNYEAQ (reference sequence). This CDR3 is built from 17 residues. In nucleotides, the CDR3 is TGTGCTAGCAGCCAAATTCTAGCGGGGGGTCCCTACAATGAGCAGTTCTTC. Residues: CASSQILAGGPYNEQFF.

The rearrangement uses TRBV29-1 and TRBJ2-7; TRBD2 agrees at 10 bases. In germline, CDR1 is SQVTM, CDR2 ANQGSEA. The CDR3 spans 13 residues. V shed 7 bases and J 2 bases; nucleotides not matched to a gene: 5. CDR3 DNA: TGCAGCGCTTTAGCGGGGGGTACCTACGAGCAGTACTTC. As protein: CSALAGGTYEQYF.